This T cell receptor (beta chain) was identified in a study of T cell changes during pregnancy in multiple sclerosis. Profiled with immunoSEQ multiplex PCR; TCRdb holds only in-frame clones, not every one. The repertoire holds approximately 110,000 clones, with approximately 90% as singletons. The CDR3 consists of 16 residues. V lost 5 bases, J lost 4 bases, and 8 bases stayed unmatched. Germline V CDR1 and CDR2: SGHVS, FQNEAQ. This receptor was identified in a female donor with multiple sclerosis, enrolled in a pregnancy study. The sequencing used peripheral blood, collected after pregnancy. The rearrangement uses TRBV7-8 and TRBJ2-2, with 9 nucleotides matching TRBD1. This chain's CDR3 is CASSLTGTGPTGELFF. The CDR3 bases are TGTGCCAGCAGCCTGACTGGGACAGGGCCCACCGGGGAGCTGTTTTTT.